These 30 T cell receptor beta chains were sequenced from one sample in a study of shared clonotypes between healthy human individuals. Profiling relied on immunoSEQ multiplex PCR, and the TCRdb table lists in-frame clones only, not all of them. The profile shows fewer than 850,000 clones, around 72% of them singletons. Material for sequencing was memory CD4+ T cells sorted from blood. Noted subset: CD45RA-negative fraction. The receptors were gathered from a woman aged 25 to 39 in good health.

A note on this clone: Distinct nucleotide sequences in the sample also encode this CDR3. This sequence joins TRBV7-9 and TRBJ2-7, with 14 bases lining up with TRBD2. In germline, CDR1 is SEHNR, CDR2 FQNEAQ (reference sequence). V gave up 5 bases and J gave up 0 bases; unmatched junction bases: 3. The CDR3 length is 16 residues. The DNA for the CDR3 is TGTGCCAGCAGCCTGGGGACTAGCGGGAGCTCCTACGAGCAGTACTTC. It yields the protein CASSLGTSGSSYEQYF.

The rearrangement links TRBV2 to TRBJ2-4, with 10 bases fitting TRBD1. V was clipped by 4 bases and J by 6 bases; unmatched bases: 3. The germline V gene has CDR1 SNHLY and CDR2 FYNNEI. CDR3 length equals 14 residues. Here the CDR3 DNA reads TGTGCCAGCAGTGCGGACAGGGGGTTAAACATTCAGTACTTC. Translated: CASSADRGLNIQYF.

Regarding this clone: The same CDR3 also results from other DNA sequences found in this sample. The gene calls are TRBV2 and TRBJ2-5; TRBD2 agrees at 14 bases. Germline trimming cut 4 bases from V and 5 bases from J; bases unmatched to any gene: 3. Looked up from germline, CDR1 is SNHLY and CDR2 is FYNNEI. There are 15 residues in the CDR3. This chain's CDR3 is CASSAGLAGGETQYF. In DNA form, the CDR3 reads TGTGCCAGCAGTGCAGGACTAGCGGGGGGCGAGACCCAGTACTTC.

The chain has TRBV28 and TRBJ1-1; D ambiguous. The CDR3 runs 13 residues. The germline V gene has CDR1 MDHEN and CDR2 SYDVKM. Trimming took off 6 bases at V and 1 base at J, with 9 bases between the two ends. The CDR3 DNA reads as TGTGCCAGCAGCCGACGTAGGAACACTGAAGCTTTCTTT. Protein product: CASSRRRNTEAFF.

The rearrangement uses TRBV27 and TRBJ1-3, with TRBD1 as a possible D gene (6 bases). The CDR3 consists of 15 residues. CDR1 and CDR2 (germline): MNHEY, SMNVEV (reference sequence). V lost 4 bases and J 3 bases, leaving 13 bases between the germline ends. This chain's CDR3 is CASSSRGLGGNTIYF. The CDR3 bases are TGTGCCAGCAGTTCCAGGGGATTGGGTGGAAACACCATATATTTT.

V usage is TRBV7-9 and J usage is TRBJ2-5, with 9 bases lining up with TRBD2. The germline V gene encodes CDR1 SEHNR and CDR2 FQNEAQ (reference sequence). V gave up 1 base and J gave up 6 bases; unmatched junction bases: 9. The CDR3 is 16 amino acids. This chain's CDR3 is CASSLGMREGRQTQYF. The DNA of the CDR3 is TGTGCCAGCAGCTTAGGGATGCGGGAGGGGAGACAGACCCAGTACTTC.

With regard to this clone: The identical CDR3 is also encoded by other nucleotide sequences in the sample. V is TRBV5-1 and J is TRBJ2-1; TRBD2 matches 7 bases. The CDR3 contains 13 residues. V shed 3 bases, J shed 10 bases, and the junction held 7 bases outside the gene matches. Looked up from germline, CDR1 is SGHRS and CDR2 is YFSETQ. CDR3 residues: CASSWTGEGEQFF. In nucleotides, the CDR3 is TGCGCCAGCAGCTGGACGGGGGAGGGAGAGCAGTTCTTC.

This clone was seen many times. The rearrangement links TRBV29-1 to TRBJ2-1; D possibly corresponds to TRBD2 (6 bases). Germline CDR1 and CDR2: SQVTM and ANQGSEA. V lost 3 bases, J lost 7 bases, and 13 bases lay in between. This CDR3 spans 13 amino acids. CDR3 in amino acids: CSVDGLARNEQFF. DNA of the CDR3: TGCAGCGTTGATGGGCTAGCGAGGAATGAGCAGTTCTTC.

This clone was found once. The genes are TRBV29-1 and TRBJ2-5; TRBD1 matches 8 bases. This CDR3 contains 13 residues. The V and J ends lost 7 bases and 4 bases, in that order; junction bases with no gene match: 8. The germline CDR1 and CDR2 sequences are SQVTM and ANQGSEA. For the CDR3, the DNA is TGCAGCGGGACAGGGACTGAACGAGAGACCCAGTACTTC. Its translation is CSGTGTERETQYF.

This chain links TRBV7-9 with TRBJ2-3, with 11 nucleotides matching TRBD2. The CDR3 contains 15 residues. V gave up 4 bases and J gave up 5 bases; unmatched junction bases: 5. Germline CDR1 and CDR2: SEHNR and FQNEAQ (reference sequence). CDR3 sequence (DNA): TGTGCCAGCAGCTGGGGACTAGCGGAGGTAGATACGCAGTATTTT. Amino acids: CASSWGLAEVDTQYF. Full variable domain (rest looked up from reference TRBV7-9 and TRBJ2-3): DTGVSQNPRHKITKRGQNVTFRCDPISEHNRLYWYRQTLGQGPEFLTYFQNEAQLEKSRLLSDRFSAERPKGSFSTLEIQRTEQGDSAMYLCASSWGLAEVDTQYFGPGTRLTVL.

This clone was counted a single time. For the CDR3, the DNA is TGTGCCAGCAGCCCCCCACCCGGGACAGGGGCGGCTGAAGCTTTCTTT. Residues: CASSPPPGTGAAEAFF. The chain couples TRBV9 to TRBJ1-1; 10 bases agree with TRBD1. The germline V gene encodes CDR1 SGDLS and CDR2 YYNGEE. The CDR3 contains 16 residues. V lost 4 bases to trimming and J lost 6 bases; unmatched junction nucleotides: 12.

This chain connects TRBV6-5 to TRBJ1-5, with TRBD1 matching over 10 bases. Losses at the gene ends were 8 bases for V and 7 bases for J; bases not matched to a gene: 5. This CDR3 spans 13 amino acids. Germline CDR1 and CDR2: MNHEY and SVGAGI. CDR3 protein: CASRDRGGQPQHF. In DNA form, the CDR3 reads TGTGCCAGCCGGGACAGGGGAGGACAGCCCCAGCATTTT.

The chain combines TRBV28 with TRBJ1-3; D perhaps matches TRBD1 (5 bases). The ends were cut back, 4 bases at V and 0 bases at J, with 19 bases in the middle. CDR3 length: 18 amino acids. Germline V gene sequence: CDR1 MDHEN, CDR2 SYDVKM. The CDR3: CASSSTTPDTISGNTIYF. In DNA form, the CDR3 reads TGTGCCAGCAGTTCTACCACACCGGACACAATCTCTGGAAACACCATATATTTT.

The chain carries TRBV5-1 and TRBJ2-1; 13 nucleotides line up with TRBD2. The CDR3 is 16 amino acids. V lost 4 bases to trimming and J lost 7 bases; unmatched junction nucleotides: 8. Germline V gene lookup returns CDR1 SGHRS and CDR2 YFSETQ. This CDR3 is CASSVPGLAGLNEQFF. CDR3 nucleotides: TGCGCCAGCAGCGTGCCGGGACTAGCGGGATTGAATGAGCAGTTCTTC.

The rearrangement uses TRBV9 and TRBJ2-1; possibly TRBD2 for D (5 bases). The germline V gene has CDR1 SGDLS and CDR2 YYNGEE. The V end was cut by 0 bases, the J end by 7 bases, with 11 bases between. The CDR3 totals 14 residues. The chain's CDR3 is CASSVGTRPNEQFF. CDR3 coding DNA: TGTGCCAGCAGCGTAGGAACTAGGCCAAATGAGCAGTTCTTC.

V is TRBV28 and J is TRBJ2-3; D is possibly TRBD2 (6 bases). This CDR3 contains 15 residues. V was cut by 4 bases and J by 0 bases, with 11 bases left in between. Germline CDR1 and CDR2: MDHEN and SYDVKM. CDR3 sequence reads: CASSSDYASTDTQYF. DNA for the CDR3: TGTGCCAGCAGTTCGGACTATGCTAGCACAGATACGCAGTATTTT.

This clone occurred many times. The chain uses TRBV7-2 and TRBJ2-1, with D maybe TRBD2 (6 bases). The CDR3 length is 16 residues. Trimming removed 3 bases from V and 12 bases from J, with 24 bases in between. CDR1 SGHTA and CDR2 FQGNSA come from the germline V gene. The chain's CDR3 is CASSFLPSAITGGQFF. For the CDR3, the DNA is TGTGCCAGCAGCTTCTTGCCTAGCGCAATCACGGGTGGGCAGTTCTTC.

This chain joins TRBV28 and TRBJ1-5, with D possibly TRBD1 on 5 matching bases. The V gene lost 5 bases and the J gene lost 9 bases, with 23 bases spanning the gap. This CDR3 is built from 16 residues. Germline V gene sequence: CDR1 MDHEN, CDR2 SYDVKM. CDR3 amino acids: CASSTGRGDGKRPQHF. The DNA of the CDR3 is TGTGCCAGCAGTACGGGACGGGGAGATGGAAAAAGGCCCCAGCATTTT.

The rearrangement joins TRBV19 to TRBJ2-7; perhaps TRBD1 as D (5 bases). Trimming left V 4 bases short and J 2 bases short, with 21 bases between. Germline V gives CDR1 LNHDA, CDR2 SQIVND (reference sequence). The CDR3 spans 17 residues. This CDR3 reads CASSRAWTTEGPYEQYF. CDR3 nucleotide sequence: TGTGCCAGTAGTAGGGCCTGGACAACCGAAGGTCCCTACGAGCAGTACTTC. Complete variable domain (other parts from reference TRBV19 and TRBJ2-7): DGGITQSPKYLFRKEGQNVTLSCEQNLNHDAMYWYRQDPGQGLRLIYYSQIVNDFQKGDIAEGYSVSREKKESFPLTVTSAQKNPTAFYLCASSRAWTTEGPYEQYFGPGTRLTVT.

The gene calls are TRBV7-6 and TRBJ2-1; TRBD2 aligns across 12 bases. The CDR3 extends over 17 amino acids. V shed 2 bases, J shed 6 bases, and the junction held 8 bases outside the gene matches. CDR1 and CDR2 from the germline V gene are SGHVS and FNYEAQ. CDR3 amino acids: CASSLRDPSGRGNEQFF. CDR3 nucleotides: TGTGCCAGCAGCTTAAGGGATCCTAGCGGGAGGGGCAATGAGCAGTTCTTC.

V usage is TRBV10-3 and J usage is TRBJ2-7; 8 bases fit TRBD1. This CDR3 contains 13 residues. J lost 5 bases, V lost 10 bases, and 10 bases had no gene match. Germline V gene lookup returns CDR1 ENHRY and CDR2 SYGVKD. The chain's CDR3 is CASTFGQGDEQYF. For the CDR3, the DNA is TGTGCCAGCACTTTCGGACAGGGAGACGAGCAGTACTTC.

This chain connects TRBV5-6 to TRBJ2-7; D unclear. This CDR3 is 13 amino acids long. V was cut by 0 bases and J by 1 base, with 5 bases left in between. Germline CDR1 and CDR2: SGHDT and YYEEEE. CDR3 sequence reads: CASSLVGSYEQYF. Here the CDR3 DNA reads TGTGCCAGCAGCTTGGTCGGTTCCTACGAGCAGTACTTC.

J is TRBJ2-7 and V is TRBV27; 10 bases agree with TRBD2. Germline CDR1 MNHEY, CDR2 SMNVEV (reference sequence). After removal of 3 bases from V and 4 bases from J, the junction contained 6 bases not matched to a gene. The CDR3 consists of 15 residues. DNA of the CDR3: TGTGCCAGCAGTTTTCGATCTAGCGGGAGATACGAGCAGTACTTC. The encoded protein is CASSFRSSGRYEQYF.

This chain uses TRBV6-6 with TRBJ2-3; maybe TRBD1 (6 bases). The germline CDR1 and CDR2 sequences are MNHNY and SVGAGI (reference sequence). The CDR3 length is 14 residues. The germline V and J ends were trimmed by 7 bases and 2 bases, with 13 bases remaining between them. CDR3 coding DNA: TGTGCCAGCACGCGACAGGTACACACAGATACGCAGTATTTT. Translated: CASTRQVHTDTQYF.

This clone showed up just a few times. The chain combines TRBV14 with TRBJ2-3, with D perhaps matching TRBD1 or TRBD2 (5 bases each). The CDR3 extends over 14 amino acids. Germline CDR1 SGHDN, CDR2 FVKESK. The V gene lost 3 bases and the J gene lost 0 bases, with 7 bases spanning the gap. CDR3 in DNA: TGTGCCAGCAGCCATGGGACCAGCACAGATACGCAGTATTTT. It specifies CASSHGTSTDTQYF.

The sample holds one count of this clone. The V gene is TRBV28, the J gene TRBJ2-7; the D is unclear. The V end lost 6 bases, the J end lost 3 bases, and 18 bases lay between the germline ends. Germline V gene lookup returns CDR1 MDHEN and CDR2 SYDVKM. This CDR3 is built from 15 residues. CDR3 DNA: TGTGCCAGCAGCCCTTCCTACAGAGAAGACTACGAGCAGTACTTC. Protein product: CASSPSYREDYEQYF. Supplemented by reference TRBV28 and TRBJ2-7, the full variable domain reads DVKVTQSSRYLVKRTGEKVFLECVQDMDHENMFWYRQDPGLGLRLIYFSYDVKMKEKGDIPEGYSVSREKKERFSLILESASTNQTSMYLCASSPSYREDYEQYFGPGTRLTVT.

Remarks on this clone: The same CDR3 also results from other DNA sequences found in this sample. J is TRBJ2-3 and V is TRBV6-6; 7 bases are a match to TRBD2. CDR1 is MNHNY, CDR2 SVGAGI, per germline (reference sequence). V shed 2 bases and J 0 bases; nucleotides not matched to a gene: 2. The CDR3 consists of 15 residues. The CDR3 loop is CASSYGGSSTDTQYF. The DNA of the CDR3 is TGTGCCAGCAGTTACGGCGGGAGTAGCACAGATACGCAGTATTTT.

This CDR3 reads CASSASYYEQYF. The CDR3 bases are TGTGCCAGCAGTGCGTCTTACTACGAGCAGTACTTC. The chain combines TRBV28 with TRBJ2-7; D is unresolved. The germline V gene encodes CDR1 MDHEN and CDR2 SYDVKM. The CDR3 spans 12 residues. Trimming left V 5 bases short and J 3 bases short, with 8 bases between.

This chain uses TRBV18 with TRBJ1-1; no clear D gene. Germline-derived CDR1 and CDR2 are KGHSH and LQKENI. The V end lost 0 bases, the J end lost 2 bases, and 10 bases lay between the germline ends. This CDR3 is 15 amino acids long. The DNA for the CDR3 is TGTGCCAGCTCACCACCGGAAAGCCGAAACACTGAAGCTTTCTTT. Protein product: CASSPPESRNTEAFF. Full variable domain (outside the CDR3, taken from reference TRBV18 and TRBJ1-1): NAGVMQNPRHLVRRRGQEARLRCSPMKGHSHVYWYRQLPEEGLKFMVYLQKENIIDESGMPKERFSAEFPKEGPSILRIQQVVRGDSAAYFCASSPPESRNTEAFFGQGTRLTVV.

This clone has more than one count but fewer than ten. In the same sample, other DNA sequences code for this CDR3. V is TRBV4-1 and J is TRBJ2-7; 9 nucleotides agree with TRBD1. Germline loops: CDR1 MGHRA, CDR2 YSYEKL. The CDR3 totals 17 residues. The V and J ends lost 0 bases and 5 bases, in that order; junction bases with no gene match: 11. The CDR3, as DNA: TGCGCCAGCAGCCAAGATTACGATAGGACAGGGGTCCACGAGCAGTACTTC. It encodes CASSQDYDRTGVHEQYF.